This TCR beta chain was obtained from a study of blood T cell repertoires in COVID-19. About the research overall: The samples span acute and convalescent COVID-19 from the United States, Italy and Spain.

Germline CDR1 is SGHAT and CDR2 is FQDESV (reference sequence). The length of the CDR3 is 13 residues. V lost 2 bases to trimming and J lost 4 bases, with 6 bases between them. Produced via immunoSEQ multiplex PCR; TCRdb's table is partial and in-frame only. Of 250,000 to 400,000 clones listed, about nine tenths are singletons. Sample: PBMCs or T cells enriched from blood (not recorded which). The chain recombines TRBV11-1 with TRBJ1-3; D ambiguous. This TCR came from a man between 60 and 75 years old who had recovered from COVID-19. CDR3 bases: TGTGCCAGCAGCTTAACAACCGGAAACACCATATATTTT. Its protein product is CASSLTTGNTIYF.